The text below deals with one T cell receptor beta chain. Its antigen is currently unknown. Unique molecular identifiers were added to individual cDNA molecules. MiXCR, applied by TCRdb to the 5' RACE reads, yields one record per CDR3 protein. The sample includes tens of thousands of distinct CDR3 sequences, under 15% of them seen just once. The data were taken from a study of early T cells in non-severe SARS-CoV-2 infection. Whole-study context: Whole-blood bulk RNA, unsorted, was sequenced, and chains were unpaired. Notes on the study in general: VDJdb-based annotation leaned toward anti-spike CD8 responses and missed private and CD4 specificities.

J was trimmed by 6 bases and V by 4 bases; bases with no gene match: 11. The CDR3 loop spans 18 amino acids. Germline values: CDR1 SGHVS, CDR2 FNYEAQ. This TCR was recovered from an adult who was a healthcare worker with PCR-confirmed SARS-CoV-2 infection or an uninfected control (not recorded which). This chain uses TRBV7-6 with TRBJ2-5; 16 bases are a match to TRBD2. The sample was whole blood. The CDR3 loop reads CASSYLGLAGGPRKTQYF. CDR3 DNA sequence: TGTGCCAGCAGCTATCTGGGACTAGCGGGAGGGCCAAGGAAGACCCAGTACTTC.